This T cell receptor (beta chain) was sequenced for a study of PD-L1 blockade in urothelial cancer. In the study overall: Twenty-five of 29 patients were males with bladder-origin urothelial cancer. Specimens of blood held a median count of roughly 130,000 T cells.

Using immunoSEQ multiplex PCR, the repertoire was profiled, and TCRdb retains in-frame clones only, with some absent. The data hold 130,000 or so clones, with approximately 84% observed a single time. Time point here: pretreatment peripheral blood. Patients each gave 1 to 8 samples, pretreatment and on-treatment. CDR1 and CDR2 from the germline V gene are MDHEN and SYDVKM. The J segment lost 2 bases and the V segment lost 7 bases, leaving 1 base of the junction unmatched. CDR3 length: 13 amino acids. This clone occurred once. This TCR came from a man in his fifties or sixties with urothelial cancer. The chain carries TRBV28 and TRBJ2-5, with TRBD2 matching 10 bases. The sequencing here drew on PBMCs, taken around atezolizumab (anti-PD-L1) treatment. The CDR3 loop is CASKREGQETQYF. The CDR3 nucleotides read TGTGCCAGCAAGCGGGAGGGACAAGAGACCCAGTACTTC.